This record looks at one T cell receptor (beta chain) sequence and its context. The CDR3 totals 16 residues. V lost 7 bases, J lost 0 bases, and 9 bases stayed unmatched. Germline V lookup: CDR1 SQVTM, CDR2 ANQGSEA. These data belong to a study of cytomegalovirus exposure and HLA in healthy donors. Primers for the PCR totalled 60 Vbeta and 13 Jbeta. Generated by immunoSEQ multiplex PCR, the TCRdb table keeps only in-frame clones and is missing some. This table lists 130,000 to 150,000 clones. The sample consisted of PBMCs. The chain joins TRBV29-1 to TRBJ1-4; TRBD1 agrees at 9 bases. The sequence derives from a man in his forties or fifties in good health and CMV-seronegative. The CDR3: CSGRDRAKATNEKLFF. In nucleotides, the CDR3 is TGCAGCGGCCGGGACAGGGCGAAAGCAACTAATGAAAAACTGTTTTTT.